Shown below are 27 T cell receptor beta chains from a single sample sequenced in a study of blood T cells in healthy people across ages. Next came a second PCR, run for about 7 to 11 cycles, which used a sample-barcoded 5' primer along with a J-beta primer mix. TCRdb independently ran MiXCR on the 5' RACE reads; one entry per CDR3 protein. The table has about 1.4 million distinct CDR3 sequences, around 59% seen once; the top ten hold over 6.5%. The sample was blood. The receptors shown here come from a young man in good health.

This clonotype was counted a single time. The chain combines TRBV6-1 with TRBJ2-7; 11 bases agree with TRBD2. J lost 1 base, V lost 5 bases, and 4 bases had no gene match. This CDR3 region has 15 residues. Germline loops: CDR1 MNHNS, CDR2 SASEGT. CDR3 residues: CASSTTSGDSYEQYF. The DNA of the CDR3 is TGTGCCAGCAGTACGACTAGCGGGGATTCCTACGAGCAGTACTTC.

The chain has TRBV20-1 and TRBJ1-1; D is possibly TRBD1 (6 bases). V dropped 6 bases and J dropped 0 bases, with 17 bases sitting between them. The CDR3 is 15 amino acids. Per the germline V gene, CDR1 is DFQATT and CDR2 is SNEGSKA (reference sequence). CDR3 amino acids: CSARADDRLNTEAFF. Written as DNA, the CDR3 is TGCAGTGCCCGGGCAGACGACAGGCTGAACACTGAAGCTTTCTTT.

This chain connects TRBV9 to TRBJ1-1; D is undetermined. Trimming cost V 4 bases and J 3 bases, with 10 bases left between them. The CDR3 loop spans 13 amino acids. Germline lookup yields CDR1 SGDLS and CDR2 YYNGEE. CDR3 nucleotide sequence: TGTGCCAGCAGCAGCTCGAAGTACACTGAAGCTTTCTTT. The encoded protein is CASSSSKYTEAFF.

The genes are TRBV9 and TRBJ2-5; TRBD2 matches at 10 bases. This CDR3 region has 14 residues. The ends lost 4 bases at V and 4 bases at J; junction bases unmatched: 4. Germline lookup yields CDR1 SGDLS and CDR2 YYNGEE. In DNA, the CDR3 is TGTGCCAGCAGCCTAGCGGGAGCTGTAGAGACCCAGTACTTC. Translating gives CASSLAGAVETQYF.

The chain employs TRBV4-2 and TRBJ2-3, with TRBD2 identical over 7 bases. The ends lost 3 bases at V and 5 bases at J; junction bases unmatched: 11. Germline CDR1 is LGHNA and CDR2 is YNFKEQ. The length of the CDR3 is 16 residues. The CDR3 here is CASSQVAGFSIDTQYF. In DNA, the CDR3 is TGTGCCAGCAGCCAGGTAGCGGGTTTTTCGATAGATACGCAGTATTTT.

The chain joins TRBV12-3 or TRBV12-4 to TRBJ2-2; TRBD2 aligns across 12 bases. The J segment lost 9 bases and the V segment lost 6 bases, leaving 5 bases of the junction unmatched. There are 14 residues in the CDR3. CDR3: CASSTLAGGRELFF. DNA for the CDR3: TGTGCCAGCAGCACCCTAGCGGGGGGGAGGGAGCTGTTTTTT.

This clonotype has only a few counts. The CDR3 DNA is TGCGCCAGCAGCTTGACCCCAGGAGCGGGGGTTAACTACGAGCAGTACTTC. It is translated as CASSLTPGAGVNYEQYF. The chain combines TRBV5-1 with TRBJ2-7; 8 nucleotides match TRBD2. Germline CDR1 and CDR2: SGHRS and YFSETQ. The J segment lost 3 bases and the V segment lost 1 base, leaving 12 bases of the junction unmatched. The CDR3 has 17 residues.

This clonotype was observed a few times. The rearrangement links TRBV7-2 to TRBJ2-1; TRBD2 matches 10 bases. V lost 0 bases and J lost 6; bases outside the gene matches: 2. The V gene's germline CDR1 is SGHTA and CDR2 FQGNSA. The CDR3 is 15 amino acids. The CDR3 nucleotides are TGTGCCAGCAGCTTAGCAGCGGGAGGGAGCAATGAGCAGTTCTTC. Amino acid sequence: CASSLAAGGSNEQFF.

The chain carries TRBV7-2 and TRBJ2-1; possibly TRBD2 for D (6 bases). The ends were cut back, 5 bases at V and 7 bases at J, with 21 bases in the middle. Germline loops: CDR1 SGHTA, CDR2 FQGNSA. The CDR3 has 16 amino acids. CDR3 loop: CASSPLEGAPPNEQFF. In nucleotides, the CDR3 is TGTGCCAGCAGCCCACTGGAGGGAGCTCCGCCAAATGAGCAGTTCTTC.

This clonotype has only a few counts. This chain uses TRBV6-2 or TRBV6-3 with TRBJ2-5; D is ambiguous. The germline V and J ends were trimmed by 2 bases and 1 base, with 11 bases remaining between them. Germline V gene data show CDR1 as MNHEY and CDR2 as SVGEGT. This CDR3 is 15 amino acids long. The CDR3 reads CASSYVGQVQETQYF. The CDR3 nucleotides read TGTGCCAGCAGTTACGTCGGGCAGGTCCAAGAGACCCAGTACTTC.

The rearrangement joins TRBV20-1 to TRBJ1-4; D is unclear. Germline CDR1 reads DFQATT; CDR2 reads SNEGSKA (reference sequence). The CDR3 covers 13 residues. V lost 3 bases, J lost 8 bases, and 13 bases lay in between. In DNA form, the CDR3 reads TGCAGTGCTAGGACCGCTTCGGTCGAAAAACTGTTTTTT. This sequence encodes CSARTASVEKLFF.

The J gene is TRBJ2-7, the V gene TRBV7-9; a possible D gene is TRBD2 (7 bases). The CDR3 runs to 17 residues. The germline V gene has CDR1 SEHNR and CDR2 FQNEAQ (reference sequence). Trimming took off 5 bases at V and 4 bases at J, with 24 bases between the two ends. CDR3 coding DNA: TGTGCCAGCAGCCAAGAGGGGGGGTGGAAACAGTTATACGAGCAGTACTTC. Translated, it gives CASSQEGGWKQLYEQYF.

This clonotype was found once. The rearrangement links TRBV4-2 to TRBJ1-1, with D maybe TRBD1 (6 bases). Trimming took off 3 bases at V and 5 bases at J, with 16 bases between the two ends. This CDR3 has 15 amino acids. Germline assignment: CDR1 LGHNA and CDR2 YNFKEQ. The CDR3 nucleotides are TGTGCCAGCAGCCAGGGCCAGGGGAGGGTTACTGAAGCTTTCTTT. Encoded protein: CASSQGQGRVTEAFF.

This sequence joins TRBV2 and TRBJ2-3; D possibly corresponds to TRBD2 (6 bases). This CDR3 spans 13 amino acids. V lost 5 bases and J lost 11, with 17 bases in between. Germline-derived CDR1 and CDR2 are SNHLY and FYNNEI. As DNA, the CDR3 is TGTGCCAGCAGTCTAGCGCTAAAGGAGCGGCAGTATTTT. Translating it yields CASSLALKERQYF.

The chain recombines TRBV20-1 with TRBJ2-1; no clear D. This CDR3 contains 15 residues. From germline, CDR1 is DFQATT and CDR2 SNEGSKA (reference sequence). V gave up 5 bases and J gave up 0 bases, with 14 bases separating them. This CDR3 reads CSAQDSFSSYNEQFF. The CDR3 bases are TGCAGTGCTCAAGATAGCTTCAGCTCCTACAATGAGCAGTTCTTC.

This chain joins TRBV3-1 and TRBJ1-4; D gene ambiguous. V was clipped by 0 bases and J by 5 bases, with 7 bases between them. The germline V gene has CDR1 LGHDT and CDR2 YNNKEL (reference sequence). The CDR3 sequence is 14 residues long. The CDR3 nucleotides are TGTGCCAGCAGCCAAGACTGGGCCAATGAAAAACTGTTTTTT. It codes for CASSQDWANEKLFF.

With respect to this clonotype: This may be a read error, as it is one base from a much larger clone. DNA of the CDR3: TGTGCCAGCAGTCCCGGGACCAATGGCTACACCTTC. Residues: CASSPGTNGYTF. V and J are TRBV12-3 or TRBV12-4 and TRBJ1-2, with a possible D match to TRBD1 (5 bases). The CDR3 loop spans 12 amino acids. V was shortened by 5 bases and J by 6 bases, with 10 bases between the two germline ends.

This clonotype was seen once. This chain links TRBV4-1 with TRBJ2-1; tentatively, D is TRBD1 (5 bases). CDR3 size: 16 residues. CDR1 and CDR2 (germline): MGHRA, YSYEKL. V dropped 1 base and J dropped 6 bases, with 16 bases sitting between them. CDR3 protein: CASSQAWGLSRNEQFF. In nucleotides, the CDR3 is TGCGCCAGCAGCCAAGCGTGGGGCCTATCCCGCAATGAGCAGTTCTTC.

J is TRBJ2-3 and V is TRBV20-1; maybe TRBD2 (6 bases). Germline-derived CDR1 and CDR2 are DFQATT and SNEGSKA (reference sequence). V was trimmed by 3 bases and J by 5 bases, leaving 15 bases between them. There are 14 residues in the CDR3. In DNA, the CDR3 is TGCAGTGCTAGCAGGACGCGGGGCTTAGATACGCAGTATTTT. Translated, it gives CSASRTRGLDTQYF.

V is TRBV3-1 and J is TRBJ1-2; 7 bases map to TRBD1. Losses at the gene ends were 0 bases for V and 4 bases for J; bases not matched to a gene: 5. Germline values: CDR1 LGHDT, CDR2 YNNKEL (reference sequence). The CDR3 is made up of 15 amino acids. The CDR3: CASSQERGGFYGYTF. The CDR3 nucleotides read TGTGCCAGCAGCCAAGAGAGAGGGGGCTTCTATGGCTACACCTTC.

This clonotype appeared a few times. V is TRBV25-1 and J is TRBJ2-3; 13 bases fit TRBD2. Germline CDR1 and CDR2: MGHDK and SYGVNS. V gave up 6 bases and J gave up 4 bases; unmatched junction bases: 7. This CDR3 spans 16 amino acids. The CDR3 DNA follows: TGTGCCAGCAGCGCCCGGACTAGCGGGGGATCAGATACGCAGTATTTT. It specifies CASSARTSGGSDTQYF.

The V and J genes are TRBV7-2 and TRBJ2-3; D gene unclear. Trimming removed 2 bases from V and 3 bases from J, with 9 bases in between. Germline CDR1 SGHTA, CDR2 FQGNSA. The CDR3 covers 14 residues. The CDR3, as DNA: TGTGCCAGCAGCTTACTCACGAGTACAGATACGCAGTATTTT. Its protein is CASSLLTSTDTQYF.

The chain couples TRBV3-1 to TRBJ2-6; a possible D gene is TRBD1 (6 bases). The CDR3 contains 15 residues. The germline V gene has CDR1 LGHDT and CDR2 YNNKEL (reference sequence). With 5 bases removed from V and 4 bases from J, the gap between germline ends came to 12 bases. CDR3: CASSVEGVGANVLTF. CDR3 coding DNA: TGTGCCAGCAGCGTCGAGGGGGTCGGGGCCAACGTCCTGACTTTC.

This chain uses TRBV28 with TRBJ2-7; no clear D. The germline CDR1 and CDR2 sequences are MDHEN and SYDVKM. The V gene lost 5 bases and the J gene lost 2 bases, with 7 bases spanning the gap. This CDR3 has 12 amino acids. As DNA, the CDR3 is TGTGCCAGCAGTATCCAACCCTACGAGCAGTACTTC. It translates to CASSIQPYEQYF.

This sequence joins TRBV11-2 and TRBJ2-7, with D tentatively TRBD2 (5 bases). Germline CDR1 SGHAT, CDR2 FQNNGV. V lost 0 bases to trimming and J lost 5 bases, with 14 bases between them. This CDR3 contains 15 residues. The CDR3 DNA reads as TGTGCCAGCAGCTTAGATCCGGGGTCCGGAGACGAGCAGTACTTC. Translated, it gives CASSLDPGSGDEQYF.

This clonotype was seen just once. This chain connects TRBV7-9 to TRBJ2-7; the D gene is possibly TRBD2 (7 bases). The germline V and J ends were trimmed by 4 bases and 2 bases, with 18 bases remaining between them. From germline, CDR1 is SEHNR and CDR2 FQNEAQ (reference sequence). The CDR3 runs 16 residues. The CDR3, as DNA: TGTGCCAGCAGCTCCAGGCAGGGGAGGGGTACCTACGAGCAGTACTTC. Amino acid sequence: CASSSRQGRGTYEQYF.

The chain uses TRBV7-9 and TRBJ2-1; D uncertain. V was cut by 7 bases and J by 7 bases, with 20 bases left in between. The V gene's germline CDR1 is SEHNR and CDR2 FQNEAQ (reference sequence). The CDR3 runs to 15 residues. The CDR3 is CASTDPPSSVNEQFF. The CDR3 nucleotides are TGTGCCAGCACCGACCCCCCATCTAGTGTTAATGAGCAGTTCTTC.